This TCR beta chain was observed in a study of blood T cell repertoires in COVID-19. About the research overall: Italy, Spain and the United States were the sources of the convalescent and acute COVID-19 samples. PBMCs, B-cell-depleted T cells, or T cells provided the cDNA or gDNA that made up the material.

Original handling: Cell counts per sample came from amplifying reference gene primers. Method: immunoSEQ multiplex PCR; TCRdb's copy keeps in-frame clones and lacks some. V and J calls and clone size are those listed in that table; D and trimming were worked out from the DNA. The sample includes fewer than 150,000 clones, more than 65% of them seen just once. The CDR3 totals 11 residues. V was pared by 1 base and J by 12 bases, with 10 bases between. CDR1 and CDR2 from the germline V gene are SGHKS and YYEKEE (reference sequence). V usage is TRBV5-5 and J usage is TRBJ1-2; D gene ambiguous. The sequence came from a man aged 50 or older with acute or convalescent COVID-19. Sequenced sample: peripheral blood. The CDR3 DNA reads as TGTGCCAGCAGCTTGCTACAGCAGGACACCTTC. Translating gives CASSLLQQDTF.